A selection of T cell receptor beta chains follows, all from one sample in a study of cytomegalovirus exposure and HLA in healthy donors. The table came from immunoSEQ multiplex PCR; TCRdb's copy has only in-frame clones and leaves some out. The sample holds 90,000 to 150,000 clones, about 68% seen once. Sequenced sample: PBMCs. Source of these receptors: a woman aged 50 to 65 in good health and CMV-seropositive. CDR3s include the opening cysteine and the closing phenylalanine or tryptophan. The D gene is left open where the match is weak. Size values are once, few and many counts, or a class for expanded clones, and some rows have none.

V	size	J	D	DNA	CDR3
TRBV5-1	.	TRBJ2-1	.	TGCGCCAGCAGTTCTGGCGGGGGCCGCTACAATGAGCAGTTCTTC	CASSSGGGRYNEQFF
TRBV6-1	once	TRBJ1-5	TRBD1	TGTGCCAGCAAGCCAGACAGGGGTGGCAATCAGCCCCAGCATTTT	CASKPDRGGNQPQHF
TRBV2	few	TRBJ1-2	TRBD1	TGTGCCAGCAGTGAAGCCCGGGACAGGCATCCCTACACCTTC	CASSEARDRHPYTF
TRBV2	few	TRBJ1-5	TRBD1	TGTGCCAGCAGCGTACAGGGGGTAGGGCAGCCCCAGCATTTT	CASSVQGVGQPQHF
TRBV27	.	TRBJ2-5	TRBD1	TGTGCCAGCAGTACTACGGGGACAGTCCAAGAGACCCAGTACTTC	CASSTTGTVQETQYF
TRBV30	.	TRBJ1-4	.	TGTGCCTGGAGTGTAAACACAGAAAAACTGTTTTTT	CAWSVNTEKLFF
TRBV5-1	.	TRBJ1-1	.	TGCGCCAGCAGCTTGGTCACAGGGTACTCCACTGAAGCTTTCTTT	CASSLVTGYSTEAFF
TRBV7-7	few	TRBJ2-5	.	TGTGCCAGCACCGAAATAACCGGGGAGACCCAGTACTTC	CASTEITGETQYF
TRBV4-2	.	TRBJ1-4	.	TGTGCCAGCAGCCAGACTCCTGCAACTAATGAAAAACTGTTTTTT	CASSQTPATNEKLFF
TRBV7-3	.	TRBJ2-7	TRBD2	TGTGCCAGCAGCTTATTCGCGGGAGTGGAGCAGTACTTC	CASSLFAGVEQYF
TRBV5-4	.	TRBJ2-6	.	TGTGCCAGCAGCAGCCCGACGGGGTCCGGGGCCAACGTCCTGACTTTC	CASSSPTGSGANVLTF
TRBV7-2	.	TRBJ1-1	TRBD1	TGTGCCAGCAGCCTACAGGGGCGGAACACTGAAGCTTTCTTT	CASSLQGRNTEAFF
TRBV21-1	.	TRBJ1-1	.	TGTGCCAGCAGCAAAGGACTCTACAGGGTAGGAACTGAAGCTTTCTTT	CASSKGLYRVGTEAFF
TRBV5-6	once	TRBJ2-7	TRBD2	TGTGCCAGCAGCATGGGACTACCCGAGCAGTACTTC	CASSMGLPEQYF
TRBV19	few	TRBJ1-1	TRBD1	TGTGCCAGTAGGAATCGGGACAGGGGAGAATTTAGGGGGCCTCGGAACACTGAAGCTTTCTTT	CASRNRDRGEFRGPRNTEAFF
TRBV5-4	.	TRBJ1-4	TRBD1	TGTGCCAGCAGCTCCAAGGACAGGGGCGACACTAATGAAAAACTGTTTTTT	CASSSKDRGDTNEKLFF
TRBV4-2	.	TRBJ1-2	TRBD1	TGTGCCAGCAGCCCTTTTTCGGGACAGGGGTTGGATGGCTACACCTTC	CASSPFSGQGLDGYTF
TRBV5-5	once	TRBJ1-1	.	TGTGCCAGCAGCTACCGGGACTCCAACACTGAAGCTTTCTTT	CASSYRDSNTEAFF
TRBV18	.	TRBJ2-7	TRBD1	TGTGCCAGCTCACCGGGACAGACGAGCTCCTACGAGCAGTACTTC	CASSPGQTSSYEQYF
TRBV5-1	once	TRBJ2-1	TRBD2	TGCGCCAGCAGCTTCCTAGCGGGCGCGTCCTCCTACAATGAGCAGTTCTTC	CASSFLAGASSYNEQFF
TRBV19	.	TRBJ2-1	TRBD2	TGTGCCAGTAGTACCGTCGGCGGGGGGGACAATGAGCAGTTCTTC	CASSTVGGGDNEQFF
TRBV19	.	TRBJ1-5	.	TGTGCCAGTAGTCCGGGGGGCAATCAGCCCCAGCATTTT	CASSPGGNQPQHF
TRBV4-1	.	TRBJ2-5	.	TGCGCCAGCAGCCAAGCCATCACTTTTCAAGAGACCCAGTACTTC	CASSQAITFQETQYF
TRBV4-1	.	TRBJ2-1	TRBD2	TGCGCCAGCAGCCAAGCTGATAGCGGGACCGGACCGAGCACCTACAATGAGCAGTTCTTC	CASSQADSGTGPSTYNEQFF
TRBV7-3	.	TRBJ2-3	TRBD1	TGTGCCAGCAGCCCCGACAGGGCCACAGATACGCAGTATTTT	CASSPDRATDTQYF
TRBV7-9	.	TRBJ2-5	.	TGTGCCAGCAGCCGACAGCGGACAGCACAAGAGACCCAGTACTTC	CASSRQRTAQETQYF
TRBV2	.	TRBJ1-5	.	TGTGCCAGCAGGACCGCCGGGATAAATCAGCCCCAGCATTTT	CASRTAGINQPQHF
TRBV5-1	few	TRBJ2-2	.	TGCGCCAGGGAAAGCTTCGGGGGGCAGGTGGCCGGGGAGCTGTTTTTT	CARESFGGQVAGELFF
TRBV4-3	.	TRBJ1-1	.	TGCGCCAGCAGCCAAGTTACGGCGGGCACTGAAGCTTTCTTT	CASSQVTAGTEAFF
TRBV21-1	.	TRBJ2-7	.	TGTGCCAGCAGCAGCCCGGGACTACCCCCCTACGAGCAGTACTTC	CASSSPGLPPYEQYF
TRBV6-6	.	TRBJ1-2	TRBD1	TGTGCCAGCAGCCTGTTCGTCGGGACAGGGGCTGGCTACACCTTC	CASSLFVGTGAGYTF
TRBV14	.	TRBJ2-7	TRBD2	TGTGCCAGCAGCCATGGGCGGGGGTGGTCCTACGAGCAGTACTTC	CASSHGRGWSYEQYF